A selection of T cell receptor beta chains follows, all from one sample in a study of cytomegalovirus exposure and HLA in healthy donors. Assay: immunoSEQ multiplex PCR; the TCRdb copy retains only in-frame clones and omits some. The data contain roughly 40,000 clones, 81% of them singletons. The specimen sequenced was PBMCs. The receptors come from a woman aged 40 to 49 in good health and CMV-seronegative. Each CDR3 is given with its conserved first and last residue. Fields, in order: D gene, V gene, J gene, clone size, CDR3 protein, CDR3 DNA. D genes are given only for firm matches. Size is stated for part of the rows, as once, few or many counts, or as a class when the clone is expanded.

NA,TRBV28,TRBJ1-2,NA,CASSLSARPSGYTF,TGTGCCAGCAGTTTATCCGCTAGGCCTAGTGGCTACACCTTC
TRBD1,TRBV19,TRBJ1-6,NA,CASRGQLNSYNSPLHF,TGTGCCAGTAGGGGACAGCTTAACTCCTATAATTCACCCCTCCACTTT
NA,TRBV5-6,TRBJ1-5,NA,CASSLGGLPDQPQHF,TGTGCCAGCAGCTTGGGCGGCCTTCCGGATCAGCCCCAGCATTTT
NA,TRBV6-5,TRBJ1-1,NA,CASSYSAGPTEAFF,TGTGCCAGCAGTTACTCGGCAGGGCCCACTGAAGCTTTCTTT
NA,TRBV27,TRBJ1-5,once,CASSFNRGWDQPQHF,TGTGCCAGCAGTTTTAATCGGGGTTGGGATCAGCCCCAGCATTTT
TRBD2,TRBV7-2,TRBJ2-3,NA,CASSSYSGDTDTQYF,TGTGCCAGCAGCTCATATAGCGGGGACACAGATACGCAGTATTTT
NA,TRBV7-9,TRBJ2-7,NA,CASSLSGEQYF,TGTGCCAGCAGCTTATCGGGCGAGCAGTACTTC
TRBD1,TRBV2,TRBJ1-1,NA,CASSAIDRGNTEAFF,TGTGCCAGCAGCGCAATTGACAGGGGAAACACTGAAGCTTTCTTT
TRBD1,TRBV7-8,TRBJ1-3,NA,CASSPDRAGNTIYF,TGTGCCAGCAGCCCCGACAGGGCTGGAAACACCATATATTTT
NA,TRBV6-5,TRBJ1-3,NA,CASSYSQGSGNTIYF,TGTGCCAGCAGTTACTCTCAGGGGTCTGGAAACACCATATATTTT
NA,TRBV28,TRBJ1-5,NA,CASSFQGRPQHF,TGTGCCAGCAGTTTTCAGGGCCGGCCCCAGCATTTT
NA,TRBV18,TRBJ1-5,NA,CASSFSGQFQPQHF,TGTGCCAGCTCATTCTCCGGACAGTTTCAGCCCCAGCATTTT
NA,TRBV2,TRBJ2-3,NA,CAGKRGISTDTQYF,TGTGCCGGTAAAAGGGGTATTAGCACAGATACGCAGTATTTT
TRBD2,TRBV5-1,TRBJ2-5,few,CASSLASGGAWETQYF,TGCGCCAGCAGCTTGGCTAGCGGGGGGGCCTGGGAGACCCAGTACTTC
TRBD2,TRBV6-5,TRBJ2-7,NA,CASSYASGTSGYEQYF,TGTGCCAGCAGTTACGCCTCCGGGACTAGCGGGTACGAGCAGTACTTC
NA,TRBV9,TRBJ1-3,once,CASSVETGFGNTIYF,TGTGCCAGCAGCGTAGAAACGGGGTTCGGAAACACCATATATTTT
TRBD1,TRBV7-2,TRBJ1-2,NA,CASSLGAGTGNGYTF,TGTGCCAGCAGCTTAGGGGCCGGGACAGGGAATGGCTACACCTTC
NA,TRBV5-4,TRBJ1-1,NA,CASSPQGNTEAFF,TGTGCCAGCAGTCCCCAGGGGAACACTGAAGCTTTCTTT
TRBD2,TRBV5-1,TRBJ2-3,NA,CASSRLAGGSDTQYF,TGCGCCAGCAGCAGATTAGCGGGGGGATCAGATACGCAGTATTTT
NA,TRBV25-1,TRBJ1-2,NA,CASWGDKVMGEYGYTF,TGTGCCAGCTGGGGGGATAAGGTTATGGGGGAGTATGGCTACACCTTC
TRBD1,TRBV7-9,TRBJ1-5,NA,CASSQGTVDQPQHF,TGTGCCAGCAGCCAGGGGACAGTCGATCAGCCCCAGCATTTT
TRBD1,TRBV6-1,TRBJ1-3,NA,CASSADRVSGNTIYF,TGTGCCAGCAGTGCTGACAGGGTCTCTGGAAACACCATATATTTT
TRBD2,TRBV7-2,TRBJ2-1,NA,CASAVAGGFSYNEQFF,TGTGCCAGCGCAGTAGCGGGGGGGTTCTCCTACAATGAGCAGTTCTTC
NA,TRBV4-2,TRBJ1-3,NA,CASSQDRAAARNTIYF,TGTGCCAGCAGCCAAGATCGCGCTGCCGCCCGAAACACCATATATTTT
NA,TRBV6-6,TRBJ2-3,NA,CASKPEGHADTQYF,TGTGCCAGCAAACCAGAAGGACACGCAGATACGCAGTATTTT
TRBD2,TRBV7-9,TRBJ2-3,NA,CASSPAGDTDTQYF,TGTGCCAGCAGCCCCGCGGGGGACACAGATACGCAGTATTTT
NA,TRBV4-1,TRBJ1-3,NA,CASSQRDMGLLAGNTIYF,TGCGCCAGCAGCCAAAGGGACATGGGTTTGCTCGCTGGAAACACCATATATTTT
NA,TRBV2,TRBJ1-1,NA,CATSTLQLNTEAFF,TGTGCCACCAGCACGTTACAGCTGAACACTGAAGCTTTCTTT
NA,TRBV6-4,TRBJ1-5,NA,CASSDHRVPDQPQHF,TGTGCCAGCAGTGACCACAGGGTTCCCGATCAGCCCCAGCATTTT
NA,TRBV7-9,TRBJ1-2,NA,CASSLEQYYGYTF,TGTGCCAGCAGCTTAGAACAATACTATGGCTACACCTTC
TRBD1,TRBV6-1,TRBJ2-1,once,CASSETGDSLNEQFF,TGTGCCAGCAGTGAAACAGGGGATTCCCTCAATGAGCAGTTCTTC
TRBD2,TRBV4-3,TRBJ2-3,NA,CASSQDYATSGGADTQYF,TGCGCCAGCAGCCAAGACTACGCGACTAGCGGGGGGGCTGATACGCAGTATTTT
NA,TRBV29-1,TRBJ2-5,NA,CSVVGARERETQYF,TGCAGCGTTGTCGGAGCTAGGGAGCGGGAGACCCAGTACTTC
NA,TRBV7-3,TRBJ2-3,NA,CASSLMPSETQYF,TGTGCCAGCAGCTTAATGCCCAGCGAAACGCAGTATTTT
NA,TRBV5-1,TRBJ2-6,NA,CASSLSGSGANVLTF,TGCGCCAGCAGCTTGTCAGGAAGTGGGGCCAACGTCCTGACTTTC
NA,TRBV10-1,TRBJ1-1,NA,CASISTGMNTEAFF,TGCGCCAGCATTTCCACGGGGATGAACACTGAAGCTTTCTTT
NA,TRBV5-1,TRBJ1-2,NA,CASSLAREDYGYTF,TGCGCCAGCAGCTTGGCCAGGGAGGATTATGGCTACACCTTC
NA,TRBV7-9,TRBJ1-1,NA,CASSLVAGENTEAFF,TGTGCCAGCAGCTTAGTGGCAGGGGAGAACACTGAAGCTTTCTTT
TRBD2,TRBV5-6,TRBJ2-5,NA,CASSLSGVLEETQYF,TGTGCCAGCAGCCTTAGCGGGGTGCTAGAAGAGACCCAGTACTTC
NA,TRBV11-3,TRBJ2-7,NA,CASMVGAHYEQYF,TGTGCCAGCATGGTGGGAGCCCACTACGAGCAGTACTTC
NA,TRBV9,TRBJ1-3,once,CASSPPGRLNGNTIYF,TGTGCCAGCAGCCCGCCCGGGAGACTGAACGGAAACACCATATATTTT
NA,TRBV4-1,TRBJ1-1,NA,CASSQDNTSPNTEAFF,TGCGCCAGCAGCCAAGATAACACATCGCCGAACACTGAAGCTTTCTTT
TRBD2,TRBV19,TRBJ2-5,NA,CASSIAPRLAGMQETQYF,TGTGCCAGTAGTATAGCACCCCGGCTAGCGGGGATGCAAGAGACCCAGTACTTC
TRBD1,TRBV7-8,TRBJ1-1,NA,CASSGRTGGTEAFF,TGTGCCAGCAGCGGACGGACAGGGGGCACTGAAGCTTTCTTT
NA,TRBV9,TRBJ2-7,once,CASSVQGVPYEQYF,TGTGCCAGCAGCGTACAAGGGGTCCCCTACGAGCAGTACTTC
NA,TRBV6-5,TRBJ1-5,NA,CASSPRQTRQPQHF,TGTGCCAGCAGCCCTCGACAGACGAGGCAGCCCCAGCATTTT
TRBD1,TRBV4-2,TRBJ2-1,NA,CASSQGQGESYEQFF,TGTGCCAGCAGCCAAGGTCAGGGGGAATCCTATGAGCAGTTCTTC
NA,TRBV2,TRBJ1-1,NA,CASRMTGANTEAFF,TGTGCCAGCAGGATGACAGGCGCGAACACTGAAGCTTTCTTT
TRBD1,TRBV6-5,TRBJ1-2,once,CASSSRDRAPYGYTF,TGTGCCAGCAGCTCCCGGGACAGGGCTCCCTATGGCTACACCTTC
TRBD1,TRBV18,TRBJ2-2,once,CASSPGDEQGADTGELFF,TGTGCCAGCTCACCAGGAGATGAGCAGGGGGCGGACACCGGGGAGCTGTTTTTT
NA,TRBV29-1,TRBJ1-1,NA,CSVQVPNTEAFF,TGCAGCGTTCAGGTCCCGAACACTGAAGCTTTCTTT
NA,TRBV11-2,TRBJ2-2,once,CASSLERLTGELFF,TGTGCCAGCAGCTTAGAACGACTTACCGGGGAGCTGTTTTTT
NA,TRBV5-1,TRBJ2-1,NA,CASSNLRGANEQFF,TGCGCCAGCAGCAACCTCAGGGGGGCCAATGAGCAGTTCTTC
NA,TRBV7-8,TRBJ1-6,NA,CASSSQGSSYNSPLHF,TGTGCCAGCAGCTCACAGGGTAGCTCCTATAATTCACCCCTCCACTTT
TRBD1,TRBV10-3,TRBJ2-1,NA,CAISEPGQLLGEQFF,TGTGCCATCAGTGAGCCGGGACAGTTACTTGGTGAGCAGTTCTTC
TRBD1,TRBV18,TRBJ1-2,NA,CASSQDRGLYGYTF,TGTGCCAGCTCTCAGGACAGGGGGCTCTATGGCTACACCTTC
NA,TRBV5-6,TRBJ1-2,NA,CASSSQQLTGGGYTF,TGTGCCAGCAGCTCACAACAATTGACAGGCGGAGGCTACACCTTC
TRBD1,TRBV11-2,TRBJ1-1,NA,CASSSRQGGLNTEAFF,TGTGCCAGCAGCTCCAGACAGGGGGGCCTGAACACTGAAGCTTTCTTT
NA,TRBV28,TRBJ2-2,NA,CASSSGLFTGELFF,TGTGCCAGCAGTTCCGGGTTGTTCACCGGGGAGCTGTTTTTT
NA,TRBV7-2,TRBJ2-5,NA,CASSSLAGAETQYF,TGTGCCAGCAGCTCCCTCGCGGGGGCGGAGACCCAGTACTTC